This is a list of T cell receptor beta chains from one sample in a study of CD4 and CD8 cells across lung adenocarcinoma regions. MiXCR, applied by TCRdb to the PCR reads, yields one record per CDR3 protein. The sample records 20,000 to 25,000 distinct CDR3 sequences, roughly 54% being singletons. Sequencing input: CD8+ T cells from the center of a lung tumor. These receptors all stem from a female donor with lung adenocarcinoma. The CD4 and CD8 labels of this study may be unreliable. Each CDR3 is given with its conserved first and last residue. The order of the fields is J gene, clone size, D gene, V gene, CDR3 protein, CDR3 DNA. D genes are given only for firm matches. Not every row has a clone size; where given, it reads once, few, many or a size class.

j_call: TRBJ2-2; clone_size: many; d_call: -; v_call: TRBV7-2; cdr3_aa: CASSSSRRQRATGELFF; cdr3_nt: TGTGCCAGCAGCTCAAGCAGGCGCCAGCGGGCAACCGGGGAGCTGTTTTTT
j_call: TRBJ2-1; clone_size: -; d_call: TRBD1; v_call: TRBV6-5; cdr3_aa: CASSYTTTGYNEQFF; cdr3_nt: TGTGCCAGCAGTTACACAACGACAGGGTACAATGAGCAGTTCTTC
j_call: TRBJ2-3; clone_size: few; d_call: -; v_call: TRBV6-1; cdr3_aa: CASSERTSVLDTQYF; cdr3_nt: TGTGCCAGCAGTGAACGGACATCCGTCCTTGATACGCAGTATTTT
j_call: TRBJ2-7; clone_size: -; d_call: TRBD1; v_call: TRBV6-8; cdr3_aa: CACRGHEGRPSVTQYF; cdr3_nt: TGTGCCTGCAGGGGGCATGAGGGCCGTCCCAGTGTGACGCAGTACTTC
j_call: TRBJ1-1; clone_size: many; d_call: -; v_call: TRBV10-2; cdr3_aa: CASRERQGTEAFF; cdr3_nt: TGCGCCAGCAGGGAGCGGCAGGGGACTGAAGCTTTCTTT
j_call: TRBJ2-5; clone_size: few; d_call: -; v_call: TRBV6-1; cdr3_aa: CASSEGSGAQETQYF; cdr3_nt: TGTGCCAGCAGTGAAGGGTCAGGGGCCCAAGAGACCCAGTACTTC
j_call: TRBJ1-1; clone_size: -; d_call: TRBD1; v_call: TRBV9; cdr3_aa: CASSVDYGTAAFF; cdr3_nt: TGTGCCAGCAGCGTAGACTACGGGACAGCCGCTTTCTTT
j_call: TRBJ2-1; clone_size: medium-sized; d_call: TRBD2; v_call: TRBV6-1; cdr3_aa: CASNRAGEVSNEQFF; cdr3_nt: TGTGCCAGCAACCGAGCGGGAGAGGTGTCCAATGAGCAGTTCTTC
j_call: TRBJ2-3; clone_size: medium-sized; d_call: -; v_call: TRBV6-6; cdr3_aa: CASSYGLGRDTQYF; cdr3_nt: TGTGCCAGCAGTTATGGACTGGGCCGGGATACGCAGTATTTT
j_call: TRBJ2-7; clone_size: -; d_call: TRBD1; v_call: TRBV6-1; cdr3_aa: CASSSAGQGREQYF; cdr3_nt: TGTGCCAGCAGCTCCGCCGGACAGGGACGCGAGCAGTACTTC
j_call: TRBJ2-1; clone_size: -; d_call: -; v_call: TRBV29-1; cdr3_aa: CSVEDPGGESSYNEQFF; cdr3_nt: TGCAGCGTTGAAGATCCAGGAGGAGAGTCCTCCTACAATGAGCAGTTCTTC
j_call: TRBJ2-3; clone_size: -; d_call: -; v_call: TRBV7-2; cdr3_aa: CASSPGQPRYTQYF; cdr3_nt: TGTGCCAGCAGCCCAGGACAGCCTCGCTATACGCAGTATTTT
j_call: TRBJ2-3; clone_size: many; d_call: -; v_call: TRBV6-1; cdr3_aa: CASRAGGSTDTQYF; cdr3_nt: TGTGCCAGCCGAGCGGGTGGTAGCACAGATACGCAGTATTTT
j_call: TRBJ2-3; clone_size: -; d_call: TRBD2; v_call: TRBV10-3; cdr3_aa: CAARGPSGFTDTQYF; cdr3_nt: TGTGCCGCCCGAGGTCCTAGCGGGTTCACAGATACGCAGTATTTT
j_call: TRBJ2-3; clone_size: -; d_call: -; v_call: TRBV4-2; cdr3_aa: CASSQVIGDTQYF; cdr3_nt: TGTGCCAGCAGCCAAGTCATCGGAGATACGCAGTATTTT
j_call: TRBJ2-3; clone_size: -; d_call: -; v_call: TRBV6-5; cdr3_aa: CANSYTRVDTQYF; cdr3_nt: TGTGCCAACAGTTACACTCGGGTGGATACGCAGTATTTT
j_call: TRBJ2-5; clone_size: -; d_call: TRBD2; v_call: TRBV2; cdr3_aa: CASSDLAAGQETQYF; cdr3_nt: TGTGCCAGCAGTGACTTAGCAGCGGGGCAAGAGACCCAGTACTTC
j_call: TRBJ2-5; clone_size: many; d_call: TRBD2; v_call: TRBV10-1; cdr3_aa: CASSDPGTSGKETQYF; cdr3_nt: TGCGCCAGCAGTGACCCCGGGACTAGCGGGAAAGAGACCCAGTACTTC
j_call: TRBJ2-3; clone_size: medium-sized; d_call: TRBD2; v_call: TRBV27; cdr3_aa: CASRRRAGLSDTQYF; cdr3_nt: TGTGCCAGCAGGAGGAGAGCGGGATTGTCGGATACGCAGTATTTT
j_call: TRBJ2-2; clone_size: -; d_call: -; v_call: TRBV6-1; cdr3_aa: CASSESFGELFF; cdr3_nt: TGTGCCAGCAGTGAAAGTTTCGGGGAGCTGTTTTTT
j_call: TRBJ1-6; clone_size: -; d_call: TRBD1; v_call: TRBV6-5; cdr3_aa: CASSSRQGPQYNSPLHF; cdr3_nt: TGTGCCAGCAGTTCTAGACAGGGGCCTCAATATAATTCACCCCTCCACTTT
j_call: TRBJ1-1; clone_size: many; d_call: -; v_call: TRBV10-2; cdr3_aa: CASSAPGRAEAFF; cdr3_nt: TGCGCCAGCAGTGCTCCGGGGCGGGCTGAAGCTTTCTTT
j_call: TRBJ2-7; clone_size: -; d_call: -; v_call: TRBV7-6; cdr3_aa: CASSLAGGGFYEQYF; cdr3_nt: TGTGCCAGCAGCTTAGCAGGAGGGGGATTCTACGAGCAGTACTTC
j_call: TRBJ2-7; clone_size: medium-sized; d_call: -; v_call: TRBV7-6; cdr3_aa: CASSLVGVGSLPYEQYF; cdr3_nt: TGTGCCAGCAGCTTAGTAGGTGTAGGCAGTCTCCCCTACGAGCAGTACTTC
j_call: TRBJ2-4; clone_size: -; d_call: TRBD2; v_call: TRBV10-3; cdr3_aa: CAISEGPGGVDIQYF; cdr3_nt: TGTGCCATCAGTGAGGGGCCGGGAGGGGTAGATATTCAGTACTTC
j_call: TRBJ1-6; clone_size: few; d_call: TRBD1; v_call: TRBV30; cdr3_aa: CAWSRQGNSPLHF; cdr3_nt: TGTGCCTGGAGTAGACAGGGAAATTCACCCCTCCACTTT
j_call: TRBJ2-3; clone_size: medium-sized; d_call: TRBD2; v_call: TRBV6-1; cdr3_aa: CASRSGRALGTQYF; cdr3_nt: TGTGCCAGCAGGAGCGGGAGGGCCTTGGGTACGCAGTATTTT
j_call: TRBJ2-3; clone_size: -; d_call: -; v_call: TRBV3-1; cdr3_aa: CASSLAVITDTQYF; cdr3_nt: TGTGCCAGCAGCCTAGCGGTTATCACAGATACGCAGTATTTT
j_call: TRBJ2-6; clone_size: few; d_call: -; v_call: TRBV11-2; cdr3_aa: CASSFVGGANVLTF; cdr3_nt: TGTGCCAGCAGCTTCGTTGGGGGGGCCAACGTCCTGACTTTC
j_call: TRBJ2-5; clone_size: -; d_call: TRBD1; v_call: TRBV27; cdr3_aa: CALRGFVEDIQYF; cdr3_nt: TGTGCCCTCAGGGGGTTTGTAGAAGACATCCAGTACTTC
j_call: TRBJ2-1; clone_size: -; d_call: TRBD2; v_call: TRBV6-1; cdr3_aa: CASSISGSSYNEQFF; cdr3_nt: TGTGCCAGCAGTATTAGCGGGAGCTCCTACAATGAGCAGTTCTTC
j_call: TRBJ2-7; clone_size: -; d_call: TRBD2; v_call: TRBV7-2; cdr3_aa: CASSSTAGGRNEQYF; cdr3_nt: TGTGCCAGCAGCTCGACGGCGGGAGGACGGAATGAGCAGTACTTC